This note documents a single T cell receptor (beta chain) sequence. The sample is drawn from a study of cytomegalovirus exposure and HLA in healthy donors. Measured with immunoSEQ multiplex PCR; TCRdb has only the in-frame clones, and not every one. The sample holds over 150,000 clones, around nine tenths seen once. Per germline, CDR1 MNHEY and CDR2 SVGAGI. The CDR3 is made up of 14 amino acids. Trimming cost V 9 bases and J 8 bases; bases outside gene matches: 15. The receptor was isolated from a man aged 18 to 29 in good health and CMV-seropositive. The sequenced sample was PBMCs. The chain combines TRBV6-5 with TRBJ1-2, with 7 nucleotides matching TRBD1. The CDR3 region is CASKQSGTVGGYTF. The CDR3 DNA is TGTGCCAGTAAACAATCCGGGACAGTCGGCGGCTACACCTTC.